A selection of T cell receptor beta chains follows, all from one sample in a study of T cell responses to AZD1222 COVID-19 vaccine. Assay used: immunoSEQ multiplex PCR; TCRdb lists only in-frame clones, some missing. The repertoire holds 150,000 to 180,000 clones, with 80% to 90% as singletons. Specimen: peripheral blood, collected on day 0 of MenACWY control vaccination. The receptors originated from an adult in good health. CDR3s include the opening cysteine and the closing phenylalanine or tryptophan. The D gene is left open where the match is weak. Some rows have no size entry. The others give once, few or many, or a class for an expanded clone.

CASSRRQLTGNTIYF,TGTGCCAGCAGCCGTCGACAGTTAACTGGAAACACCATATATTTT,TRBJ1-3,TRBV21-1,few,NA
CASSLTEGATGYTF,TGTGCCAGCAGCTTAACCGAGGGGGCGACTGGCTACACCTTC,TRBJ1-2,TRBV5-8,NA,TRBD1
CASRYPQGGDATNEKLFF,TGTGCCAGCAGATATCCACAGGGGGGGGATGCAACTAATGAAAAACTGTTTTTT,TRBJ1-4,TRBV5-8,NA,TRBD1
CASSADRGLNTEAFF,TGTGCCAGCAGCGCCGACAGGGGGCTGAACACTGAAGCTTTCTTT,TRBJ1-1,TRBV9,NA,TRBD1
CASSVGTFYEQYF,TGTGCCAGCAGCGTAGGAACCTTCTACGAGCAGTACTTC,TRBJ2-7,TRBV9,NA,NA
CASSRQGTLGYTF,TGTGCCAGCAGTCGACAGGGAACCCTGGGCTACACCTTC,TRBJ1-2,TRBV28,NA,TRBD1
CASSTTGGRETQYF,TGTGCCAGTAGTACTACAGGGGGTCGAGAGACCCAGTACTTC,TRBJ2-5,TRBV19,NA,TRBD1
CASSYAGTSGYNEQFF,TGTGCCAGCAGCTATGCCGGGACTAGCGGATACAATGAGCAGTTCTTC,TRBJ2-1,TRBV11-1,NA,TRBD2
CASSPTPGDYNEQFF,TGTGCCAGCAGCCCTACTCCGGGGGACTATAATGAGCAGTTCTTC,TRBJ2-1,TRBV7-2,NA,TRBD2
CATSREAGRGGTDTQYF,TGTGCCACCAGCAGAGAAGCTGGGCGGGGGGGCACAGATACGCAGTATTTT,TRBJ2-3,TRBV15,NA,TRBD2
CATPTSLQGADTGELFF,TGTGCCACCCCGACCTCATTACAGGGGGCGGACACCGGGGAGCTGTTTTTT,TRBJ2-2,TRBV7-2,NA,TRBD1
CASRSDSSNTIYF,TGTGCCAGCAGATCCGACAGTTCCAACACCATATATTTT,TRBJ1-3,TRBV12-3/TRBV12-4,NA,NA
CASSRAPPGQDNQPQHF,TGTGCCAGTAGTAGAGCCCCACCGGGACAGGACAATCAGCCCCAGCATTTT,TRBJ1-5,TRBV19,NA,TRBD1
CATRRGQAPEAFF,TGTGCCACCAGGCGGGGACAGGCCCCTGAAGCTTTCTTT,TRBJ1-1,TRBV2,NA,TRBD1
CASSPRVSGQTDTQYF,TGTGCCAGCTCACCACGCGTTAGCGGCCAGACAGATACGCAGTATTTT,TRBJ2-3,TRBV18,once,NA
CSARVSDTQYF,TGCAGTGCTAGAGTGTCAGATACGCAGTATTTT,TRBJ2-3,TRBV20-1,NA,NA
CSVPGTGMDTQYF,TGCAGCGTTCCCGGGACAGGGATGGATACGCAGTATTTT,TRBJ2-3,TRBV29-1,NA,TRBD1
CATSDLVGGGTDTQYF,TGTGCCACCAGTGATTTGGTGGGAGGGGGAACAGATACGCAGTATTTT,TRBJ2-3,TRBV24-1,NA,NA
CASSVMVGPGELFF,TGTGCCAGCAGCGTGATGGTGGGGCCCGGGGAGCTGTTTTTT,TRBJ2-2,TRBV7-2,few,NA
CATSERQSGGYTF,TGTGCCACCAGTGAGCGACAGTCGGGCGGCTACACCTTC,TRBJ1-2,TRBV24-1,NA,NA
CATSDPIQGGREQFF,TGTGCCACCAGTGATCCAATACAGGGGGGTAGGGAGCAGTTCTTC,TRBJ2-1,TRBV24-1,few,TRBD1
CASSLGQGLNQPQHF,TGTGCCAGCAGCTTGGGGCAGGGACTAAATCAGCCCCAGCATTTT,TRBJ1-5,TRBV5-6,NA,NA
CASSATSGRAYNEQFF,TGTGCCAGCAGCGCGACTAGCGGGAGGGCCTACAATGAGCAGTTCTTC,TRBJ2-1,TRBV7-3,NA,TRBD2
CASSQVWGSGGTGELFF,TGTGCCAGCAGCCAAGTGTGGGGTTCAGGAGGGACCGGGGAGCTGTTTTTT,TRBJ2-2,TRBV14,NA,NA
CASSFTGSTDTQYF,TGTGCCAGCAGCTTTACAGGTAGCACAGATACGCAGTATTTT,TRBJ2-3,TRBV11-3,NA,NA
CASRRQGIDTQYF,TGTGCCAGCAGACGACAGGGAATAGATACGCAGTATTTT,TRBJ2-3,TRBV27,NA,TRBD1
CASSSDNGMNTEAFF,TGCGCCAGCAGCTCGGACAATGGGATGAACACTGAAGCTTTCTTT,TRBJ1-1,TRBV5-1,once,NA
CASRGGGRSSYEQYF,TGTGCCAGCAGAGGGGGGGGACGGTCGTCCTACGAGCAGTACTTC,TRBJ2-7,TRBV2,once,NA
CAWSVLLFGEQYF,NA,TRBJ2-7,TRBV30,NA,NA
CASSIQLLKGGNSPLHF,TGTGCCAGCAGCATCCAACTTTTAAAAGGCGGGAATTCACCCCTCCACTTT,TRBJ1-6,TRBV7-6,NA,NA
CASQSPMDTEAFF,TGTGCCAGCCAGTCTCCGATGGACACTGAAGCTTTCTTT,TRBJ1-1,TRBV21-1,NA,NA
CATSRDPDGSDEQFF,TGTGCCACCAGCAGAGATCCGGACGGCAGCGATGAGCAGTTCTTC,TRBJ2-1,TRBV15,NA,NA
CASSWTGVAEAFF,TGTGCCAGCAGCTGGACAGGGGTGGCTGAAGCTTTCTTT,TRBJ1-1,TRBV5-4,NA,TRBD1
CASREAGTQETQYF,TGCGCCAGCAGGGAGGCCGGGACCCAAGAGACCCAGTACTTC,TRBJ2-5,TRBV4-1,NA,NA
CASSQQGLNSPLHF,TGTGCCAGCAGCCAACAGGGGCTGAATTCACCCCTCCACTTT,TRBJ1-6,TRBV7-6,NA,TRBD1
CASSDRNTGELFF,TGTGCCAGCAGTGACAGGAACACCGGGGAGCTGTTTTTT,TRBJ2-2,TRBV6-4,NA,NA
CASSISTGSDTEAFF,TGTGCCAGTAGTATCTCGACGGGCAGCGACACTGAAGCTTTCTTT,TRBJ1-1,TRBV19,once,NA
CASSHPAETGDYNEQFF,TGTGCCAGCAGTCACCCTGCAGAGACAGGAGACTACAATGAGCAGTTCTTC,TRBJ2-1,TRBV6-2/TRBV6-3,NA,NA
CASSANRGAGELFF,TGTGCCAGTAGTGCGAACAGGGGAGCCGGGGAGCTGTTTTTT,TRBJ2-2,TRBV19,NA,TRBD1